The rows below give T cell receptor beta chains drawn from one sample of a study of shared T cell receptors in the human thymus. Clones were sequenced by immunoSEQ multiplex PCR, and TCRdb holds only the in-frame ones, with some missing. Among about 380,000 clones, just under 95% were seen once, and the ten largest hold approximately 0.02%. The sample was thymocytes. The receptors originated from a human donor. Each CDR3 is given with its conserved first and last residue. A D gene is named only where the DNA matches it firmly. Size is omitted from some rows. Given values are once, few, many or a class for expanded clones.

>TRBV28|.|.|TRBJ1-1
TGTGCCAGCAGGCCGGGGGGGACTGAAGCTTTCTTT
CASRPGGTEAFF
>TRBV5-4|.|.|TRBJ2-4
TGTGCCAGCAGCTTACAGCGGCTAGCCAAAAACATTCAGTACTTC
CASSLQRLAKNIQYF
>TRBV14|.|.|TRBJ1-4
TGTGCCAGCAGCCCTTATTGGGCGGAGGGGGAAAAACTGTTTTTT
CASSPYWAEGEKLFF
>TRBV19|.|.|TRBJ1-1
TGTGCCACCACCATGGATCCGGACTTCACTGAAGCTTTCTTT
CATTMDPDFTEAFF
>TRBV6-1|.|TRBD1|TRBJ1-5
TGTGCCAGCAGACACAGGGGGCGGAAGCCCCAGCATTTT
CASRHRGRKPQHF
>TRBV19|.|.|TRBJ1-5
TGTGCCAGTAGTATAGCGGAACAGCCCCAGCATTTT
CASSIAEQPQHF
>TRBV6-6|.|.|TRBJ2-7
TGTGCCAGCCTCCCCTTCCGGGACACTCCCCTAGAGCAGTACTTC
CASLPFRDTPLEQYF
>TRBV5-4|.|.|TRBJ2-3
TGTGCCAGCAGGTCGGGAACTATCGATACGCAGTATTTT
CASRSGTIDTQYF
>TRBV5-4|.|TRBD1|TRBJ1-2
TGTGCCAGCAGCCCAGAGGACAGGGACTATGGCTACACCTTC
CASSPEDRDYGYTF
>TRBV7-8|.|TRBD1|TRBJ2-1
TGTGCCAGCAGCTACCGCGGGACAGGGAGGTACAATGAGCAGTTCTTC
CASSYRGTGRYNEQFF
>TRBV28|.|.|TRBJ1-5
TGTGCCAGCAGGTGCCATCTTGGACCTCAGCCTTATAGCAATCAGCCCCAGCATTTT
CASRCHLGPQPYSNQPQHF
>TRBV28|.|.|TRBJ1-1
TGTGCCAGCAGGACGAGAGTATCAGGGCCGTGGACTGAAGCTTTCTTT
CASRTRVSGPWTEAFF
>TRBV10-3|.|TRBD2|TRBJ2-7
TGTGCCATCAGTGAGCGAGGGGGACTAGCGGGAGGGTCCTCCTACGAGCAGTACTTC
CAISERGGLAGGSSYEQYF
>TRBV9|.|TRBD1|TRBJ2-1
TGTGCCAGCAGCCTAAACAGGGGGGTCAGCTCCTACAATGAGCAGTTCTTC
CASSLNRGVSSYNEQFF
>TRBV15|.|.|TRBJ1-1
TGTGCCACCAGCAGAGATTTAGGGGTCTTTAACACTGAAGCTTTCTTT
CATSRDLGVFNTEAFF
>TRBV11-2|.|TRBD2|TRBJ2-6
TGTGCCAGCGGGACTAGCAGCCAGTCCTTAGGTTCTGGGGCCAACGTCCTGACTTTC
CASGTSSQSLGSGANVLTF
>TRBV12-5|.|TRBD2|TRBJ2-2
TGTGCTAGTGGTACCAGGACTAGCGGGGCGGAGAACACCGGGGAGCTGTTTTTT
CASGTRTSGAENTGELFF
>TRBV10-3|.|TRBD1|TRBJ1-1
TGTGCCATCAGTGACCCGACAATGGACAGGAAGACTGAAGCTTTCTTT
CAISDPTMDRKTEAFF
>TRBV9|.|TRBD1|TRBJ2-3
TGTGCCAGCAGCGGAACAGGGGGAATCAGTCCAGATACGCAGTATTTT
CASSGTGGISPDTQYF
>TRBV5-1|.|TRBD1|TRBJ2-4
TGCGCCAGCAGAAAGACAGGGGGCACTCTAGGCGCGGCCAAAAACATTCAGTACTTC
CASRKTGGTLGAAKNIQYF
>TRBV5-4|.|.|TRBJ2-1
TGTGCCAGCAGCTTCAATGGGGGAAGCTCCTACAATGAGCAGTTCTTC
CASSFNGGSSYNEQFF
>TRBV2|.|.|TRBJ1-2
TGTGCCAGCAGTGACAGGTTAAGCTACACCTTC
CASSDRLSYTF
>TRBV27|.|.|TRBJ1-1
TGTGCCAGCAGTCTAACCAAGGGGCGAGCTGAAGCTTTCTTT
CASSLTKGRAEAFF
>TRBV6-6|once|TRBD1|TRBJ2-5
TGTGCCAGCAGTCGACAGGGGGGGGAGACCCAGTACTTC
CASSRQGGETQYF
>TRBV27|.|TRBD2|TRBJ2-3
TGTGCCAGCAGTCCAGCTACTAGCGACCCAGATACGCAGTATTTT
CASSPATSDPDTQYF
>TRBV5-4|.|.|TRBJ1-6
TGTGCCAGCAGCCGAGGGGGGGAATCACCCCTCCACTTT
CASSRGGESPLHF
>TRBV18|.|TRBD2|TRBJ2-1
TGTGCCAGCTCACAAAAACTAGCGGGAGCGGCGTATGAGCAGTTCTTC
CASSQKLAGAAYEQFF
>TRBV4-1|.|.|TRBJ2-7
TGCGCCAGCAGCCAAGATATTAGGCAGGAGCAGTACTTC
CASSQDIRQEQYF
>TRBV28|.|TRBD2|TRBJ2-1
TGTGCCAGCAGGGTTAGAAGCGGGAGGGCCTCCAGTGAGCAGTTCTTC
CASRVRSGRASSEQFF
>TRBV4-1|few|TRBD1|TRBJ1-5
TGCGCCAGCAGCCAAGGGAGGGACAGTCATCAGCCCCAGCATTTT
CASSQGRDSHQPQHF
>TRBV11-2|.|TRBD2|TRBJ2-3
TGTGCCAGCAGCTTCGGGGGGGACTATAGCACAGATACGCAGTATTTT
CASSFGGDYSTDTQYF
>TRBV6-5|once|.|TRBJ2-1
TGTGCCAGCAGCCGCAATGGGGCGTTCAATGAGCAGTTCTTC
CASSRNGAFNEQFF
>TRBV6-9|.|TRBD2|TRBJ2-2
TGTGCCAGCAGTCCACTAGCGGGCCCGAACACCGGGGAGCTGTTTTTT
CASSPLAGPNTGELFF
>TRBV15|.|.|TRBJ2-7
TGTGCCACCAGCAGAGACCGGACAAGACCCTCGTACGAGCAGTACTTC
CATSRDRTRPSYEQYF
>TRBV7-2|.|.|TRBJ2-2
TGTGCCAGCAGCTTAGCGATAAGGAGGAACACCGGGGAGCTGTTTTTT
CASSLAIRRNTGELFF
>TRBV30|once|.|TRBJ2-7
TGTGCCTGGAGTGTACAGGTAGGACAGTCTAGCTACGAGCAGTACTTC
CAWSVQVGQSSYEQYF
>TRBV6-5|.|.|TRBJ1-2
TGTGCCAGCGGTGGCGCCCACCCCAACTATGGCTACACCTTC
CASGGAHPNYGYTF
>TRBV7-2|.|TRBD2|TRBJ2-5
TGTGCCAGCAGCTCGCTTTTCTCTAGCGGGAGGCAAGAGACCCAGTACTTC
CASSSLFSSGRQETQYF
>TRBV4-1|.|TRBD1|TRBJ1-5
TGCGCCAGCTCAGGTCACGGGACAGCCTTCAATCAGCCCCAGCATTTT
CASSGHGTAFNQPQHF
>TRBV5-6|.|TRBD1|TRBJ1-2
TGTGCCAGCAGCTTCGGGACAGGGATGGGTGGCTACACCTTC
CASSFGTGMGGYTF
>TRBV5-8|.|.|TRBJ2-7
TGTGCCAGCCTAACGGAGGAGCAGTACTTC
CASLTEEQYF
>TRBV5-5|.|TRBD1|TRBJ1-2
TGTGCCAGCAGCCGAGGGACAGGGGACTACACCTTC
CASSRGTGDYTF
>TRBV4-1|.|.|TRBJ2-1
TGCGCCAGCAGCCCAGCCACAGGATCCTACAATGAGCAGTTCTTC
CASSPATGSYNEQFF
>TRBV7-2|.|TRBD2|TRBJ2-3
TGTGCCAGCAGCTATACTCTTGGGACTAGCGGGAAAGCGCAGTATTTT
CASSYTLGTSGKAQYF
>TRBV7-9|.|.|TRBJ2-7
TGTGCCAGCAGCCCACGGGTAGCCTACGAGCAGTACTTC
CASSPRVAYEQYF
>TRBV7-9|few|TRBD1|TRBJ2-2
TGTGCCAGCAGCTTAGTCAGGGGGCCCGGGGAGCTGTTTTTT
CASSLVRGPGELFF
>TRBV5-1|.|.|TRBJ1-2
TGCGCCAGCCAACTGCACACAGGGAACGGCTATGGCTACACCTTC
CASQLHTGNGYGYTF
>TRBV28|.|.|TRBJ1-5
TGTGCCAGCAGTTTCAGTTCAACTAGAGGGGATCAGCATTTT
CASSFSSTRGDQHF
>TRBV27|.|TRBD1|TRBJ1-1
TGTGCCAGCAGTTCTCACCCGGGACAGGGACGAACTGAAGCTTTCTTT
CASSSHPGQGRTEAFF